The 5 T cell receptor beta chains listed next were all sequenced from one sample in a study of T cells in women clearing cervical HPV infection. Some clones are missing from TCRdb's copy, which holds only in-frame ones; the method was immunoSEQ multiplex PCR. The sample's table shows 25,000 to 35,000 clones. Sequencing was carried out using blood buffy coat. The receptors stem from a woman between 18 and 70 years old with a cervical HPV16 infection that either progressed to CIN3+ or cleared (not recorded which).

Concerning this clone itself: Read coverage stops 3 residues before the CDR3 terminus; the germline J gene supplies the remainder. The V gene is TRBV6-1, the J gene TRBJ1-4; D gene unclear. The CDR3 has 16 residues. Trimming removed 4 bases at V and 8 bases at J, with 20 bases between. Per germline, CDR1 MNHNS and CDR2 SASEGT. CDR3 sequence reads: CASSARTGVGREKLFF. Incomplete CDR3 DNA: TGTGCCAGCAGTGCCCGTACCGGGGTCGGTCGCGAAAAA.

Here the CDR3 reads CAWSVGGGTDTQYF. The sequenced CDR3 bases are TGTGCCTGGAGTGTAGGGGGAGGCACAGATACG. The chain links TRBV30 to TRBJ2-3; maybe TRBD1 (6 bases). The read comes to an end 3 residues before the CDR3 does, leaving the germline J gene to fill in the end. The ends were cut back, 0 bases at V and 1 base at J, with 8 bases in the middle. The CDR3 contains 14 residues. Germline V gene data show CDR1 as GTSNPN and CDR2 as SVGIG (reference sequence).

Remarks on this clone: The read halts 3 residues ahead of the CDR3 end, with the missing end drawn from the germline J gene. This chain joins TRBV12-3 or TRBV12-4 and TRBJ2-7, with TRBD1 matching 7 bases. Germline trimming cut 3 bases from V and 4 bases from J; bases unmatched to any gene: 6. The CDR3 covers 14 residues. CDR3 protein: CASSFSGQSYEQYF. Incomplete CDR3 DNA: TGTGCCAGCAGTTTCTCGGGACAGAGTTACGAG.

A remark on this clone: Read sequence stops 3 residues before the CDR3 end, and the germline J gene provides the missing end. This chain uses TRBV30 with TRBJ1-2; 7 bases are shared with TRBD1. This CDR3 has 13 residues. V was clipped by 5 bases and J by 3 bases; unmatched bases: 6. Germline assignment: CDR1 GTSNPN and CDR2 SVGIG (reference sequence). This chain's CDR3 is CAWRTGRHYGYTF. CDR3 DNA, as far as it was read: TGTGCCTGGCGGACAGGTCGACACTATGGC.

Points on this clone: The read stops 3 residues short of the end of the CDR3; the missing end is completed from the germline J gene. V and J are TRBV2 and TRBJ2-3; D perhaps matches TRBD1 (7 bases). CDR3 length equals 13 residues. Trimming took off 2 bases at V and 5 bases at J, with 8 bases between the two ends. Germline values: CDR1 SNHLY, CDR2 FYNNEI. CDR3 sequence: CASSEQGGDTQYF. CDR3 DNA (partial): TGTGCCAGCAGTGAACAGGGGGGAGATACG.